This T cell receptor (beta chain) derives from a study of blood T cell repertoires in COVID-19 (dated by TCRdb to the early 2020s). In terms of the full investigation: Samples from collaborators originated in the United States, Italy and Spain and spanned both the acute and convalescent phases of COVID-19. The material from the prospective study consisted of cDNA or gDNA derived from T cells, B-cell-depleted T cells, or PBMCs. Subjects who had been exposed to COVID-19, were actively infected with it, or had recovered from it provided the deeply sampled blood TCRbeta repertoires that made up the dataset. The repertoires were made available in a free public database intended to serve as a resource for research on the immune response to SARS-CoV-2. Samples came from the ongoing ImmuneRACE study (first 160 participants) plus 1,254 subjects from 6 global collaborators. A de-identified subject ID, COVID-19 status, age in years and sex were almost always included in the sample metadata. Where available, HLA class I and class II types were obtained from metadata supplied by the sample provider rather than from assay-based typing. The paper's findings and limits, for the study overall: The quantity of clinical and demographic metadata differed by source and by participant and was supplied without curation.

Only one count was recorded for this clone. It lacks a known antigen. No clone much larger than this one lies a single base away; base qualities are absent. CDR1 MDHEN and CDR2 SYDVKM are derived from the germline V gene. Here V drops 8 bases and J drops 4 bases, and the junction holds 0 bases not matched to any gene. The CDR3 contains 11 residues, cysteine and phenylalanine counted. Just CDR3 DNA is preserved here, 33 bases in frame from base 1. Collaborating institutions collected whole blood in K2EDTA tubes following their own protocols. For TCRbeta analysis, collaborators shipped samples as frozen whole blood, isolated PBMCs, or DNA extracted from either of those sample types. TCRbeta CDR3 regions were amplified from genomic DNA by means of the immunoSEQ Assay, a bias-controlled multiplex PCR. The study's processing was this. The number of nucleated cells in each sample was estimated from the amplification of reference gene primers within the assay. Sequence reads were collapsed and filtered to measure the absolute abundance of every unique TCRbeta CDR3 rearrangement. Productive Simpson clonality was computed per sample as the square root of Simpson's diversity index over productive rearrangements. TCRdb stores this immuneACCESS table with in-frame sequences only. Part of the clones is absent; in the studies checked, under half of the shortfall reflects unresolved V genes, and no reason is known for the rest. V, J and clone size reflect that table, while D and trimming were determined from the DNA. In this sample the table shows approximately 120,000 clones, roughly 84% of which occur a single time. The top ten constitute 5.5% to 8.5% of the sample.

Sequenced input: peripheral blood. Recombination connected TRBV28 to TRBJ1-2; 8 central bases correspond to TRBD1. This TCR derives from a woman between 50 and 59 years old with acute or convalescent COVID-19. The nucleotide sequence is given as TGTGCCAGCGGGACAGGCTATGGCTACACCTTC. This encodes CASGTGYGYTF.